A single sample is the source of the 7 T cell receptor beta chains below, sequenced in a study of T cells in Graves' hyperthyroidism and ophthalmopathy. RNA transcripts provided the source from which TCR beta CDR3 regions were amplified. First-round RT-PCR targeting the TCR CDR3 was performed with the HTBI primer set. TCRdb re-derived calls from the multiplex PCR reads in MiXCR, one entry per CDR3 protein. This sample has 500,000 to 650,000 distinct CDR3 sequences, with approximately 49% found just once. The sequenced sample was peripheral blood or thyroid tissue (not recorded which). The receptors come from an adult woman with Graves' disease, either hyperthyroidism or ophthalmopathy (not recorded which).

This clonotype was picked up many times. The gene calls are TRBV7-9 and TRBJ1-5; 7 bases agree with TRBD1. The CDR3 length is 12 residues. Per the germline V gene, CDR1 is SEHNR and CDR2 is FQNEAQ (reference sequence). V was clipped by 1 base and J by 11 bases; unmatched bases: 2. CDR3 sequence: CASSLEDRTQHF. The DNA for the CDR3 is TGTGCCAGCAGCTTAGAGGACAGGACCCAGCATTTT.

The chain has TRBV14 and TRBJ2-5; 12 nucleotides match TRBD2. Germline values: CDR1 SGHDN, CDR2 FVKESK. This CDR3 is built from 16 residues. The J segment lost 5 bases and the V segment lost 5 bases, leaving 9 bases of the junction unmatched. The CDR3 is CASSAGGLAGRETQYF. DNA of the CDR3: TGTGCCAGCAGCGCCGGCGGACTAGCGGGAAGGGAGACCCAGTACTTC. The full variable domain, its missing parts supplied by reference TRBV14 and TRBJ2-5, is EAGVTQFPSHSVIEKGQTVTLRCDPISGHDNLYWYRRVMGKEIKFLLHFVKESKQDESGMPNNRFLAERTGGTYSTLKVQPAELEDSGVYFCASSAGGLAGRETQYFGPGTRLLVL.

Remarks on this clonotype: The CDR3 does not end in the conserved phenylalanine or tryptophan, so this is likely a read error. The limits of the CDR3 on the DNA are not certain, so only TCRdb's listed CDR3 is given. The J gene is TRBJ1-2, the V gene TRBV7-9; TRBD1 is taken as the D call from the table, unchecked against the DNA. The germline V gene encodes CDR1 SEHNR and CDR2 FQNEAQ (reference sequence). The CDR3 sequence runs 12 residues, both termini included. Here the CDR3 reads CASSPSRGPHTY.

The sample holds many counts of this clonotype. The rearrangement links TRBV12-3 or TRBV12-4 to TRBJ2-7; 11 bases are a match to TRBD2. This CDR3 has 14 residues. After removal of 5 bases from V and 5 bases from J, the junction contained 5 bases not matched to a gene. The CDR3 nucleotides read TGTGCCAGCAGTCCCGGACTAGCGGGCCACGAGCAGTACTTC. This translates into CASSPGLAGHEQYF.

In this sample, this clonotype turned up a few times. The rearrangement links TRBV25-1 to TRBJ1-1; D not resolved. The V end was cut by 4 bases, the J end by 6 bases, with 12 bases between. The CDR3 extends over 13 amino acids. From germline, CDR1 is MGHDK and CDR2 SYGVNS. This CDR3 reads CASSGRVRAEAFF. CDR3 DNA sequence: TGTGCCAGCAGTGGAAGGGTGAGGGCTGAAGCTTTCTTT.

This rearrangement joins TRBV24-1 to TRBJ2-7, with TRBD1 matching over 7 bases. There are 12 residues in the CDR3. Germline loops: CDR1 KGHDR, CDR2 SFDVKD. V was clipped by 5 bases and J by 9 bases; unmatched bases: 6. The CDR3 loop reads CATSALQGTQYF. The CDR3 DNA is TGTGCCACCAGTGCACTACAGGGGACGCAGTACTTC.

V and J are TRBV19 and TRBJ1-3; TRBD1 matches at 7 bases. Trimming took 6 bases from V and 9 from J; bases not matched to a gene: 17. This CDR3 has 16 residues. The germline V gene has CDR1 LNHDA and CDR2 SQIVND (reference sequence). The chain's CDR3 is CASSVRTGGSLGTIYF. The CDR3 nucleotides are TGTGCCAGTAGCGTAAGGACAGGTGGCTCTTTGGGCACCATATATTTT.